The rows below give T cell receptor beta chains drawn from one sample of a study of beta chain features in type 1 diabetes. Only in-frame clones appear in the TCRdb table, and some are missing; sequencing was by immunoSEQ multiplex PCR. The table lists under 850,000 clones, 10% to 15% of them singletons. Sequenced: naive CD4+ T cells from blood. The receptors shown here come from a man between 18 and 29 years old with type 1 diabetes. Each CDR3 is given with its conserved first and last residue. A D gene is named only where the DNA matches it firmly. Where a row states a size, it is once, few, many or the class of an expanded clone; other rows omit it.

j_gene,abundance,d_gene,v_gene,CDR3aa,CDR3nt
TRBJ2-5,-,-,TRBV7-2,CASSLARARETQYF,TGTGCCAGCAGCCTCGCTAGGGCCAGAGAGACCCAGTACTTC
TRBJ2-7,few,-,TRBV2,CASSDQGPYEQYF,TGTGCCAGCAGTGACCAGGGTCCTTACGAGCAGTACTTC
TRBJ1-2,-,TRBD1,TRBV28,CASSLHTGGRSYGYTF,TGTGCCAGCAGTTTACACACAGGGGGCCGAAGCTATGGCTACACCTTC
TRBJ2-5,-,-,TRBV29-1,CSVGSGQETQYF,TGCAGCGTTGGGTCGGGGCAAGAGACCCAGTACTTC
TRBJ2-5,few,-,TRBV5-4,CASSLASGLQETQYF,TGTGCCAGCAGCTTGGCCTCGGGGCTACAAGAGACCCAGTACTTC
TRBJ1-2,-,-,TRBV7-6,CASSPRGRPDYGYTF,TGTGCCAGCAGCCCCCGCGGACGTCCTGACTATGGCTACACCTTC
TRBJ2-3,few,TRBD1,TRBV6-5,CASTLDRIPYTQYF,TGTGCCAGCACCCTGGACAGGATCCCGTATACGCAGTATTTT
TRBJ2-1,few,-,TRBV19,CASSSYIGTSYNEQFF,TGTGCCAGTAGTTCATACATTGGGACATCGTATAATGAGCAGTTCTTC
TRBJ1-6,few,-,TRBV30,CAWSVEGGSPLHF,TGTGCCTGGAGTGTAGAAGGGGGTTCACCCCTCCACTTT
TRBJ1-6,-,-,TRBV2,CASRGNSPLHF,TGTGCCAGCAGGGGTAATTCACCCCTCCACTTT
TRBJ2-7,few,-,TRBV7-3,CASSAGAVNEQYF,TGTGCCAGCAGCGCTGGGGCGGTTAACGAGCAGTACTTC
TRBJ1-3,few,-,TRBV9,CASSGGQSLTSGNTIYF,TGTGCCAGCAGCGGCGGACAGTCCCTCACCTCTGGAAACACCATATATTTT
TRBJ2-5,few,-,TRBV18,CASSPTRGAGETQYF,TGTGCCAGCTCACCAACCCGGGGGGCCGGGGAGACCCAGTACTTC
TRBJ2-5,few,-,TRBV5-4,CASSLGRSGTGETQYF,TGTGCCAGCAGCTTGGGCCGATCGGGGACTGGAGAGACCCAGTACTTC
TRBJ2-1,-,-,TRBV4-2,CASSQEELSKQFF,TGTGCCAGCAGCCAAGAAGAACTGAGCAAGCAGTTCTTC
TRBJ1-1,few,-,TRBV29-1,CSVEGRLNTEAFF,TGCAGCGTTGAGGGACGCTTGAACACTGAAGCTTTCTTT
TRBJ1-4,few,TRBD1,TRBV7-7,CASSPGGGATNEKLFF,TGTGCCAGCAGCCCAGGGGGGGGAGCAACTAATGAAAAACTGTTTTTT
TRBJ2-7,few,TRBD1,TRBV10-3,CAISESGTGFGPYEQYF,TGTGCCATCAGTGAGTCCGGGACAGGGTTTGGCCCCTACGAGCAGTACTTC
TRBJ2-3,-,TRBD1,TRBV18,CASSPPGDSIRDTQYF,TGTGCCAGCTCACCTCCTGGGGACAGCATTAGGGATACGCAGTATTTT
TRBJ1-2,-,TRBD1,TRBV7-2,CASSLGQGYGYTF,TGTGCCAGCAGCTTGGGACAGGGTTACGGCTACACCTTC
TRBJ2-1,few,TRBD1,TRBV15,CATSRVTGVVNEQFF,TGTGCCACCAGCAGAGTGACAGGGGTAGTGAATGAGCAGTTCTTC
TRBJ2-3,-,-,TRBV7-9,CASSLDRGGTDTQYF,TGTGCCAGCAGCTTAGACAGGGGAGGAACAGATACGCAGTATTTT
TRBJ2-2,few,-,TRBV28,CASSFEGELFF,TGTGCCAGCAGTTTTGAGGGGGAGCTGTTTTTT
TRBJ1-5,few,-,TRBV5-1,CASSQQGFDQPQHF,TGCGCCAGCAGCCAACAGGGTTTTGACCAGCCCCAGCATTTT
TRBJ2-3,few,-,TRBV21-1,CASRLKGQGEPDTQYF,TGTGCCAGCAGATTGAAGGGACAGGGTGAGCCAGATACGCAGTATTTT
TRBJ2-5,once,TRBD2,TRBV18,CASSHRSSGEGQETQYF,TGTGCCAGCTCACATCGGAGTAGCGGGGAGGGTCAAGAGACCCAGTACTTC
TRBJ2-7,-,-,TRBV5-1,CASSSRDTYEQYF,TGCGCCAGCAGCTCCCGGGACACCTACGAGCAGTACTTC
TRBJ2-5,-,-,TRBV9,CASSESLDLSQETQYF,TGTGCCAGCAGCGAATCGCTGGACCTAAGCCAAGAGACCCAGTACTTC
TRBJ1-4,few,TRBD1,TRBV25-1,CASSVDRDSHEKLFF,TGTGCCAGCAGTGTAGATAGGGACAGTCATGAAAAACTGTTTTTT
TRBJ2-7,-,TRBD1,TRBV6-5,CASSYGDRGYEQYF,TGTGCCAGCAGTTACGGGGACAGGGGGTACGAGCAGTACTTC
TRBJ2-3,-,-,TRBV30,CAWSVRPIGAYF,TGTGCCTGGAGTGTCAGACCCATCGGTGCGTATTTT
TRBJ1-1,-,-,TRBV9,CASNVGGALDTEAFF,TGTGCCAGCAACGTAGGAGGGGCGCTGGACACTGAAGCTTTCTTT
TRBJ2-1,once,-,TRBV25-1,CASSGVDRLDEQFF,TGTGCCAGCAGTGGGGTAGACAGGCTCGATGAGCAGTTCTTC
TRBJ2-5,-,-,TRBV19,CASSIMVSQETQYF,TGTGCCAGTAGTATAATGGTCAGTCAAGAGACCCAGTACTTC
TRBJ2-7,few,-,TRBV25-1,CASSGRYEQYF,TGTGCCAGCAGTGGAAGGTACGAGCAGTACTTC
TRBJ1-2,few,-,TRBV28,CASSLRGYGYTF,TGTGCCAGCAGTTTAAGGGGCTATGGCTACACCTTC
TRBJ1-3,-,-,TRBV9,CASTRAGGNTIYF,TGTGCCAGCACCAGGGCCGGTGGAAACACCATATATTTT
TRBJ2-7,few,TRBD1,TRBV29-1,CSATGQIVYEQYF,TGCAGCGCCACGGGACAGATAGTCTACGAGCAGTACTTC
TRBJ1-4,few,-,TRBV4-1,CASSQGGGTNEKLFF,TGCGCCAGCAGCCAAGGAGGGGGGACTAATGAAAAACTGTTTTTT
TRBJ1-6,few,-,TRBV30,CAWSEPDRNSPLHF,TGTGCCTGGAGTGAACCGGACCGAAATTCACCCCTCCACTTT
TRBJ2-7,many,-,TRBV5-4,CASSSSYEQYF,TGTGCCAGCAGCTCCTCCTACGAGCAGTACTTC
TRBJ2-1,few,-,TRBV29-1,CSGDGAGNNEQFF,TGCAGCGGTGATGGGGCGGGGAACAATGAGCAGTTCTTC
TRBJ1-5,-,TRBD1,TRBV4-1,CASSQDGYRGRHQPQHF,TGCGCCAGCAGCCAAGATGGGTACAGGGGAAGGCATCAGCCCCAGCATTTT
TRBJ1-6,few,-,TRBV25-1,CASSEYTGAPLHF,TGTGCCAGCAGTGAATATACGGGAGCACCCCTCCACTTT
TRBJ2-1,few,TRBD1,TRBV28,CASSFPGGVRDNEQFF,TGTGCCAGCAGCTTTCCAGGGGGCGTACGGGACAATGAGCAGTTCTTC
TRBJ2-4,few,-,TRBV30,CAWSAFRREDIQYF,TGTGCCTGGAGTGCCTTTCGAAGGGAGGACATTCAGTACTTC
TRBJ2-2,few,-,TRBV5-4,CASSTNTGELFF,TGTGCCAGCAGCACGAACACCGGGGAGCTGTTTTTT
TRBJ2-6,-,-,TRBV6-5,CASSYSVGAGANVLTF,TGTGCCAGCAGTTATTCTGTTGGTGCTGGGGCCAACGTCCTGACTTTC
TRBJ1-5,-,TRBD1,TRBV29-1,CSASQGDGNQPQHF,TGCAGCGCTTCCCAGGGGGACGGTAATCAGCCCCAGCATTTT
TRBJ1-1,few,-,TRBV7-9,CASSVELTVKNTEAFF,TGTGCCAGCAGCGTCGAACTGACCGTCAAGAACACTGAAGCTTTCTTT
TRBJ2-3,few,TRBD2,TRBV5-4,CASSRGSGEYTQYF,TGTGCCAGCAGCCGAGGTAGCGGGGAATATACGCAGTATTTT
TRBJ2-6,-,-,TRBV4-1,CASSQDRSGANVLTF,TGCGCCAGCAGCCAAGACAGATCTGGGGCCAACGTCCTGACTTTC